The 32 T cell receptor beta chains in this list originate from one sample, sequenced in a study of control samples from healthy donors and cancer patients. The method was immunoSEQ multiplex PCR; TCRdb's version includes in-frame clones alone and lacks a portion of them. The profile covers under 150,000 clones, with approximately 95% appearing a single time and about 4% taken by the ten largest. The sequenced sample was blood. The receptors shown here come from a man younger than 45 in good health.

V usage is TRBV28 and J usage is TRBJ1-1; D remains unclear. Germline V gene lookup returns CDR1 MDHEN and CDR2 SYDVKM. The CDR3 is 11 amino acids. V gave up 10 bases and J gave up 0 bases, with 6 bases separating them. The CDR3 DNA follows: TGTGCCACTTTAATGAACACTGAAGCTTTCTTT. Translation: CATLMNTEAFF.

The V call is TRBV7-2, the J call TRBJ1-4; D possibly corresponds to TRBD1 (5 bases). V lost 1 base and J lost 3, with 12 bases in between. This CDR3 comprises 16 residues. CDR1 SGHTA and CDR2 FQGNSA come from the germline V gene. The CDR3 coding sequence is TGTGCCAGCAGCTTAGAGGGACGGCTACCTAATGAAAAACTGTTTTTT. Its protein is CASSLEGRLPNEKLFF.

Concerning this clone itself: Other nucleotide sequences in the sample specify the same CDR3. The genes are TRBV7-6 and TRBJ2-2, with D tentatively TRBD1 or TRBD2 (6 bases each). This CDR3 is built from 15 residues. V gave up 1 base and J gave up 5 bases, with 11 bases separating them. Germline CDR1 SGHVS, CDR2 FNYEAQ. This chain's CDR3 is CASSLGGGGTGELFF. Written as DNA, the CDR3 is TGTGCCAGCAGCTTAGGTGGAGGGGGTACCGGGGAGCTGTTTTTT.

This clone is a singleton in its sample. The chain carries TRBV6-5 and TRBJ1-5; D uncertain. V was clipped by 5 bases and J by 0 bases, with 8 bases between them. CDR1 is MNHEY, CDR2 SVGAGI, per germline. The CDR3 is made up of 14 amino acids. In DNA form, the CDR3 reads TGTGCCAGCAGTCCCACTAGTAGCAATCAGCCCCAGCATTTT. Translation gives CASSPTSSNQPQHF.

The chain uses TRBV7-8 and TRBJ1-5; 10 bases align to TRBD1. The V and J ends lost 5 bases and 2 bases, in that order; junction bases with no gene match: 6. Germline lookup yields CDR1 SGHVS and CDR2 FQNEAQ. This CDR3 region has 16 residues. CDR3 nucleotides: TGTGCCAGCAGCCGCAGACAGGGGGCTGGCAATCAGCCCCAGCATTTT. Translation gives CASSRRQGAGNQPQHF.

The rearrangement links TRBV30 to TRBJ1-1, with TRBD1 as a possible D gene (5 bases). The CDR3 runs to 12 residues. Germline CDR1 and CDR2: GTSNPN and SVGIG (reference sequence). Trimming removed 5 bases from V and 0 bases from J, with 7 bases in between. The CDR3 DNA reads TGTGCCTGGGGGACTCTGAACACTGAAGCTTTCTTT. Its translation: CAWGTLNTEAFF.

The chain couples TRBV4-1 to TRBJ2-3; D not certain. V lost 3 bases and J lost 5, with 6 bases in between. This CDR3 has 12 residues. The germline gives CDR1 MGHRA, CDR2 YSYEKL. DNA of the CDR3: TGCGCCAGCAGCCAGTTAGGAGATACGCAGTATTTT. As protein: CASSQLGDTQYF.

This clone was recorded only once. The chain links TRBV7-9 to TRBJ2-5; D possibly corresponds to TRBD1 (6 bases). The CDR3 totals 14 residues. Trimming removed 4 bases from V and 5 bases from J, with 14 bases in between. Germline V gene sequence: CDR1 SEHNR, CDR2 FQNEAQ (reference sequence). The CDR3: CASSSQDSAETQYF. CDR3 nucleotide sequence: TGTGCCAGCAGCTCCCAGGACAGCGCGGAGACCCAGTACTTC.

The J gene is TRBJ2-7, the V gene TRBV12-5; TRBD1 agrees at 9 bases. The CDR3 sequence is 17 residues long. With V trimmed by 0 bases and J by 5 bases, 11 bases remained unmatched. In germline, CDR1 is LGHNT, CDR2 FRNRAP. The chain's CDR3 is CASGLVEVGQGVNEQYF. CDR3 DNA sequence: TGTGCTAGTGGTTTGGTAGAGGTGGGACAGGGTGTCAACGAGCAGTACTTC.

A few counts support this clone. V is TRBV20-1 and J is TRBJ1-2, with 7 bases that match TRBD1. Losses at the gene ends were 7 bases for V and 8 bases for J; bases not matched to a gene: 4. The CDR3 consists of 10 residues. From germline, CDR1 is DFQATT and CDR2 SNEGSKA (reference sequence). The DNA for the CDR3 is TGCAGTGGGACAGGTTTCGGCTACACCTTC. Its translation is CSGTGFGYTF.

In its sample, this clone was seen once. J is TRBJ1-2 and V is TRBV3-1 (or the pseudogene TRBV3-2); perhaps TRBD1 as D (5 bases). V gave up 5 bases and J gave up 4 bases, with 11 bases separating them. The CDR3 runs to 13 residues. CDR1 is LGHDT and CDR2 is YNNKEL in the germline V gene (reference sequence). The CDR3 loop reads CASSSRQSYGYTF. The DNA for the CDR3 is TGTGCCAGCAGCTCACGACAGAGCTATGGCTACACCTTC.

The gene calls are TRBV6-2 or TRBV6-3 and TRBJ2-3; D could derive from TRBD1 or TRBD2 (5 bases each). CDR3 size: 15 residues. Germline values: CDR1 MNHEY, CDR2 SVGEGT. Trimming pared 2 bases from V and 2 bases from J, leaving 11 bases between. The CDR3: CASSYIVGTTDTQYF. The DNA of the CDR3 is TGTGCCAGCAGTTACATCGTGGGGACCACAGATACGCAGTATTTT.

V and J are TRBV10-1 and TRBJ1-2; D uncertain. The germline V gene has CDR1 WNHNN and CDR2 SYGVQD (reference sequence). The V and J ends lost 7 bases and 8 bases respectively, with 14 bases between them. The CDR3 is made up of 12 amino acids. The CDR3 sequence is CASNGNLGGYTF. CDR3 sequence (DNA): TGCGCCAGCAATGGAAACCTCGGGGGCTACACCTTC.

This clone was seen once. The rearrangement links TRBV29-1 to TRBJ1-4, with D unclear. The germline gives CDR1 SQVTM, CDR2 ANQGSEA. This CDR3 region has 12 residues. V lost 4 bases and J 8 bases, leaving 11 bases between the germline ends. The CDR3 DNA follows: TGCAGCGTTGTGCTGGGTTCCGAAAAACTGTTTTTT. As protein: CSVVLGSEKLFF.

This chain connects TRBV18 to TRBJ2-1, with TRBD2 matching over 8 bases. Germline V lookup: CDR1 KGHSH, CDR2 LQKENI. The CDR3 consists of 16 residues. The V segment lost 6 bases and the J segment 4 bases; nucleotides outside the gene matches: 11. The CDR3 region is CASSPSGAGDYNEQFF. The CDR3 nucleotides are TGTGCCAGCTCTCCCTCGGGAGCGGGGGATTACAATGAGCAGTTCTTC. Filled out from reference TRBV18 and TRBJ2-1, the complete variable domain reads NAGVMQNPRHLVRRRGQEARLRCSPMKGHSHVYWYRQLPEEGLKFMVYLQKENIIDESGMPKERFSAEFPKEGPSILRIQQVVRGDSAAYFCASSPSGAGDYNEQFFGPGTRLTVL.

The chain recombines TRBV27 with TRBJ1-6, with D possibly being TRBD1 (5 bases). V dropped 2 bases and J dropped 13 bases, with 15 bases sitting between them. The CDR3 covers 14 residues. Germline CDR1 reads MNHEY; CDR2 reads SMNVEV (reference sequence). The CDR3 bases are TGTGCCAGCAGTTTAATGGGGCCTGAGTGGCCCCTCCACTTT. Amino acid sequence: CASSLMGPEWPLHF.

The J gene is TRBJ2-3, the V gene TRBV6-4; 10 nucleotides align to TRBD1. CDR3 length: 14 residues. V shed 8 bases, J shed 2 bases, and the junction held 4 bases outside the gene matches. Germline CDR1 reads MRHNA; CDR2 reads SNTAGT. The chain's CDR3 is CASGGTGATDTQYF. The CDR3 DNA follows: TGTGCCAGCGGAGGGACAGGGGCCACAGATACGCAGTATTTT.

This chain links TRBV5-3 with TRBJ2-2, with D maybe TRBD2 (6 bases). TRBV5-3 is an ORF; its function is uncertain. V was shortened by 2 bases and J by 5 bases, with 13 bases between the two germline ends. The CDR3 sequence is 15 residues long. Written as DNA, the CDR3 is TGTGCCAGAAGCTTCGGACTACTTAAAACCGGGGAGCTGTTTTTT. Translated, it gives CARSFGLLKTGELFF.

This chain links TRBV28 with TRBJ2-1, with 11 nucleotides matching TRBD1. The germline V gene has CDR1 MDHEN and CDR2 SYDVKM. After removal of 3 bases from V and 7 bases from J, the junction contained 2 bases not matched to a gene. The CDR3 is 14 amino acids. The CDR3 DNA follows: TGTGCCAGCAGTTTTCGGGACAGGGGGAATGAGCAGTTCTTC. Its protein product is CASSFRDRGNEQFF.

The V call is TRBV6-2 or TRBV6-3, the J call TRBJ1-4; maybe TRBD1 (5 bases). CDR1 is MNHEY, CDR2 SVGEGT, per germline. The length of the CDR3 is 15 residues. Trimming cost V 3 bases and J 5 bases, with 13 bases left between them. CDR3: CASSYPGRQNEKLFF. For the CDR3, the DNA is TGTGCCAGCAGTTATCCGGGACGGCAAAATGAAAAACTGTTTTTT.

This chain links TRBV6-2 or TRBV6-3 with TRBJ1-6; no clear D gene. Germline values: CDR1 MNHEY, CDR2 SVGEGT. The CDR3 is 15 amino acids. Trimming stripped 2 bases from V and 9 bases from J, with 14 bases between. The CDR3 protein is CASSYRHNNFSPLHF. In DNA, the CDR3 is TGTGCCAGCAGTTACCGGCATAATAATTTTTCACCCCTCCACTTT.

This clone turned up a few times. The chain couples TRBV7-2 to TRBJ1-6, with D maybe TRBD1 (6 bases). This CDR3 contains 16 residues. The V and J ends lost 5 bases and 8 bases respectively, with 19 bases between them. In germline, CDR1 is SGHTA, CDR2 FQGNSA. CDR3 nucleotides: TGTGCCAGCAGCCCACGACGGGGGGCTTCGGATTCACCCCTCCACTTT. Protein sequence: CASSPRRGASDSPLHF.

J is TRBJ2-6 and V is TRBV3-1 (or the pseudogene TRBV3-2); D unresolved. Germline V lookup: CDR1 LGHDT, CDR2 YNNKEL (reference sequence). This CDR3 region has 15 residues. V dropped 1 base and J dropped 3 bases, with 7 bases sitting between them. DNA for the CDR3: TGTGCCAGCAGCCAAGTTCAGTATGGGGCCAACGTCCTGACTTTC. Protein product: CASSQVQYGANVLTF.

The chain has TRBV27 and TRBJ1-6; D is perhaps TRBD1 (5 bases). CDR3 length: 14 amino acids. Germline CDR1 MNHEY, CDR2 SMNVEV (reference sequence). The V end lost 8 bases, the J end lost 6 bases, and 14 bases lay between the germline ends. CDR3 in amino acids: CASGRPGLNSPLHF. The CDR3 DNA reads as TGTGCCAGCGGCCGCCCGGGGCTTAATTCACCCCTCCACTTT.

The rearrangement links TRBV4-1 to TRBJ2-5, with D perhaps assigned TRBD1 or TRBD2 (5 bases each). This CDR3 contains 14 residues. Germline V gene sequence: CDR1 MGHRA, CDR2 YSYEKL. Deletions cut 1 base from V and 5 bases from J, with 11 bases between. The CDR3 DNA is TGCGCCAGCAGCCAAGTGGGGGAATCGGAGACCCAGTACTTC. This sequence encodes CASSQVGESETQYF.

J is TRBJ2-5 and V is TRBV19; D might be TRBD1 or TRBD2, each matching 5 bases. CDR1 and CDR2 from the germline V gene are LNHDA and SQIVND (reference sequence). V gave up 2 bases and J gave up 1 base, with 14 bases separating them. The CDR3 is made up of 16 amino acids. The CDR3 is CASSIRDPGGQETQYF. CDR3 bases: TGTGCCAGTAGTATACGGGACCCTGGGGGCCAAGAGACCCAGTACTTC.

The chain uses TRBV7-8 and TRBJ1-1, with 7 bases matching TRBD1. The CDR3 has 19 amino acids. Germline-derived CDR1 and CDR2 are SGHVS and FQNEAQ. V lost 5 bases, J lost 0 bases, and 18 bases stayed unmatched. CDR3 bases: TGTGCCAGCAGCCTCATTCGACAGGGTCTTGTGTCCCTGAACACTGAAGCTTTCTTT. It translates to CASSLIRQGLVSLNTEAFF.

This clone appeared a single time. The CDR3 DNA reads as TGTGCCAGCAGCAGGAGGGACTATGGCTACACCTTC. Residues: CASSRRDYGYTF. The chain joins TRBV2 to TRBJ1-2; D is undetermined. Trimming removed 6 bases from V and 3 bases from J, with 8 bases in between. This CDR3 spans 12 amino acids. Germline CDR1 is SNHLY and CDR2 is FYNNEI. Combining the CDR3 with reference TRBV2 and TRBJ1-2 gives the whole variable domain EPEVTQTPSHQVTQMGQEVILRCVPISNHLYFYWYRQILGQKVEFLVSFYNNEISEKSEIFDDQFSVERPDGSNFTLKIRSTKLEDSAMYFCASSRRDYGYTFGSGTRLTVV.

This clone has just one count. J is TRBJ2-5 and V is TRBV5-1; D is tentatively TRBD1 or TRBD2 (6 bases each). The V and J ends lost 3 bases and 1 base respectively, with 13 bases between them. This CDR3 is built from 15 residues. Germline CDR1 reads SGHRS; CDR2 reads YFSETQ. In nucleotides, the CDR3 is TGCGCCAGCAGCTCGGGGGCGGGTCTCCAAGAGACCCAGTACTTC. Amino acid sequence: CASSSGAGLQETQYF.

The chain has TRBV11-2 and TRBJ2-3, with D unresolved. CDR1 SGHAT and CDR2 FQNNGV come from the germline V gene. The CDR3 is made up of 15 amino acids. V was clipped by 1 base and J by 4 bases, with 12 bases between them. The CDR3 DNA reads as TGTGCCAGCAGCTTAGTAGTGGGGTCGGCAGATACGCAGTATTTT. Its translation: CASSLVVGSADTQYF.

The gene calls are TRBV6-1 and TRBJ1-5, with 8 bases that match TRBD1. Germline V gives CDR1 MNHNS, CDR2 SASEGT. The CDR3 totals 18 residues. After removal of 2 bases from V and 2 bases from J, the junction contained 11 bases not matched to a gene. CDR3 sequence reads: CASSEPLLGQGGNQPQHF. DNA of the CDR3: TGTGCCAGCAGTGAACCCCTCCTCGGACAGGGAGGCAATCAGCCCCAGCATTTT.

J is TRBJ1-1 and V is TRBV4-1; D may be TRBD1 (5 bases). The CDR3 has 11 amino acids. Germline CDR1 reads MGHRA; CDR2 reads YSYEKL. V was shortened by 1 base and J by 8 bases, with 5 bases between the two germline ends. The CDR3, as DNA: TGCGCCAGCAGCCAAGGACAGGAAGCTTTCTTT. This sequence encodes CASSQGQEAFF.